This T cell receptor beta chain was obtained from a study of cytomegalovirus exposure and HLA in healthy donors. Points on this clone: Its antigen remains unidentified.

CDR3 length equals 16 residues. Germline V lookup: CDR1 KGHSH, CDR2 LQKENI. V was pared by 5 bases and J by 6 bases, with 9 bases of the junction left unmatched. PCR amplification relied on 60 Vbeta primers (plus 13 Jbeta primers). In the original analysis: There were 80 million or so unique TCR beta chains by a later count, and around 10 million of them were shared. TCRdb's copy holds only in-frame clones and misses some; the assay was immunoSEQ multiplex PCR. The V and J calls and clone size come from that table; D and trimming were worked out from the DNA. The profile shows 50,000 to 65,000 clones, approximately 86% of them singletons. General observations from the study: When analyzed later, a missense DCLRE1C variant was found to be linked to TCR beta V- and J-gene trimming. One later analysis reportedly identified an Asian-associated ancestry cluster that showed fewer N-insertions than the roughly 700-donor mean. It was shown in a later analysis that HLA-associated TCR beta chains were more clonally expanded than other, equally common chains.

The chain employs TRBV18 and TRBJ1-4; the match to TRBD1 covers 10 bases. The TCR was taken from a woman younger than 35 in good health and CMV-seronegative. What was sequenced was PBMCs. The CDR3 DNA is TGTGCCAGCTCATCGTCCCCCGGGACAGGGGATGAAAAACTGTTTTTT. This sequence encodes CASSSSPGTGDEKLFF.